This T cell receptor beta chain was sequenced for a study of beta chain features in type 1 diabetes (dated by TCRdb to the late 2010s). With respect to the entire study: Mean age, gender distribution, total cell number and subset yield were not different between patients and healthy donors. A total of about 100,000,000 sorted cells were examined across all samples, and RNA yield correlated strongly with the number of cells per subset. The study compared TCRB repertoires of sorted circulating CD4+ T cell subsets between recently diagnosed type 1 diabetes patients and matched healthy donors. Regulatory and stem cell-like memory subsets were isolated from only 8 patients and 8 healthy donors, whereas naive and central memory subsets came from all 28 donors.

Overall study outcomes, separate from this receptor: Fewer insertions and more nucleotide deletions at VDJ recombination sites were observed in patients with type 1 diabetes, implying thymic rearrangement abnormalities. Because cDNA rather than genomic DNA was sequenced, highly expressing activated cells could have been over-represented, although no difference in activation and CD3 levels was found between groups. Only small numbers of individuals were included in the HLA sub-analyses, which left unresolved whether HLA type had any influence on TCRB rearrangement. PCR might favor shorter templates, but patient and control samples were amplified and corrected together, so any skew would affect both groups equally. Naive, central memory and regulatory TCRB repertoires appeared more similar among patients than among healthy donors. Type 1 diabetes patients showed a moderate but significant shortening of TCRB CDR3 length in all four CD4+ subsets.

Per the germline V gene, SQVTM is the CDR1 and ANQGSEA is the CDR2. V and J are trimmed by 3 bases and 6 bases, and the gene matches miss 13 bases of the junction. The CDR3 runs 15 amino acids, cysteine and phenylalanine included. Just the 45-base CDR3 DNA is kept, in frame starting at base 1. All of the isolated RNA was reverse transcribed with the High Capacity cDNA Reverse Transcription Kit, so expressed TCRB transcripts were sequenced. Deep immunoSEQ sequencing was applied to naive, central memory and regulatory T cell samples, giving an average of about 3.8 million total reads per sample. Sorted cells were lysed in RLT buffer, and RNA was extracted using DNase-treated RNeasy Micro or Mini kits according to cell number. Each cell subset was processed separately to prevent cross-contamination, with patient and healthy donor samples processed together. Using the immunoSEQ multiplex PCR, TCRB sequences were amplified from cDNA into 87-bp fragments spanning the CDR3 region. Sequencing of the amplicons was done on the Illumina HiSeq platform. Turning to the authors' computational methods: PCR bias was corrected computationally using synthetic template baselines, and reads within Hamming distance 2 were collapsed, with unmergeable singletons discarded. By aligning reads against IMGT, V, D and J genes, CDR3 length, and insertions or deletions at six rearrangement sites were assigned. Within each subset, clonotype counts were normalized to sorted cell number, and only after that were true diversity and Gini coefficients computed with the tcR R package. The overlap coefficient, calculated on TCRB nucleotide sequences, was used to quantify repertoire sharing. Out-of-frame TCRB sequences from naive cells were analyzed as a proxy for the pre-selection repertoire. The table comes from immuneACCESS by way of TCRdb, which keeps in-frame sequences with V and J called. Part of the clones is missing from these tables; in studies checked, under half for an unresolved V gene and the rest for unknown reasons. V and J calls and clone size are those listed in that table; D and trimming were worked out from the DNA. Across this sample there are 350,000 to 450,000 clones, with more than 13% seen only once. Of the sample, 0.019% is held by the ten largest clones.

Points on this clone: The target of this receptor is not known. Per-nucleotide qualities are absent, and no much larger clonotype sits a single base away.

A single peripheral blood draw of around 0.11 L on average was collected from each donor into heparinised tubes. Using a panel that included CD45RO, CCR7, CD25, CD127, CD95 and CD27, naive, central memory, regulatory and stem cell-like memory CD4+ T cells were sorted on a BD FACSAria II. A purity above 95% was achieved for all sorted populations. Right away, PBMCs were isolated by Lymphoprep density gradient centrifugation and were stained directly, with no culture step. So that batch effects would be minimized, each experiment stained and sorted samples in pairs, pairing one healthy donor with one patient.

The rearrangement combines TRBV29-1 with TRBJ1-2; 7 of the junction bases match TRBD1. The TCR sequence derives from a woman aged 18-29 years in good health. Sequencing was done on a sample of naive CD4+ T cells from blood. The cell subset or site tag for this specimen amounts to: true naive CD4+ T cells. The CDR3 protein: CSVDEGGADVDGYTF. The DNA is TGCAGCGTTGACGAAGGGGGCGCAGACGTGGATGGCTACACCTTC.